One and the same sample provided the 19 T cell receptor beta chains below, sequenced in a study of blood T cell repertoires in COVID-19. This table comes from immunoSEQ multiplex PCR, and its TCRdb copy is limited to in-frame clones, with some not included. The repertoire has tens of thousands of clones, roughly four fifths of them found once; the top ten carry about 6.4%. The specimen sequenced was peripheral blood. The receptor set was obtained from a woman in her forties or fifties with active or convalescent COVID-19.

This clone was seen a handful of times. V and J are TRBV2 and TRBJ1-5; no reliable D call. The CDR3 extends over 15 amino acids. Germline V lookup: CDR1 SNHLY, CDR2 FYNNEI. Trimming removed 3 bases at V and 7 bases at J, with 16 bases between. In nucleotides, the CDR3 is TGTGCCAGCAGTGACGTGGGAGCCGCGGGCCAGCCCCAGCATTTT. It specifies CASSDVGAAGQPQHF.

V usage is TRBV7-8 and J usage is TRBJ2-5; the match to TRBD1 covers 11 bases. The CDR3 is 18 residues long. Germline values: CDR1 SGHVS, CDR2 FQNEAQ. Germline trimming cut 5 bases from V and 4 bases from J; bases unmatched to any gene: 15. The CDR3 sequence is CASSPTRPRDRGRETQYF. The CDR3 nucleotides are TGTGCCAGCAGCCCAACCCGACCCCGGGACAGGGGGAGAGAGACCCAGTACTTC.

The V and J genes are TRBV7-2 and TRBJ2-1; 8 bases line up with TRBD2. The germline CDR1 and CDR2 sequences are SGHTA and FQGNSA. With 8 bases clipped from V and 15 bases from J, the junction kept 12 bases outside the gene matches. This CDR3 region has 12 residues. In nucleotides, the CDR3 is TGTGCCAGCGGCTGGGCTAGCGGGTTAGTGTTCTTC. Translation: CASGWASGLVFF.

V gene TRBV12-3 or TRBV12-4 combines with J gene TRBJ1-2; maybe TRBD1 (5 bases). V lost 2 bases to trimming and J lost 6 bases, with 10 bases between them. This CDR3 is built from 13 residues. This CDR3 is CASSLRPGDGYTF. In nucleotides, the CDR3 is TGTGCCAGCAGTTTAAGGCCGGGGGATGGCTACACCTTC.

The chain uses TRBV7-9 and TRBJ1-2; maybe TRBD1 (5 bases). Looked up from germline, CDR1 is SEHNR and CDR2 is FQNEAQ (reference sequence). The CDR3 loop spans 13 amino acids. The V end was cut by 7 bases, the J end by 4 bases, with 13 bases between. CDR3 in amino acids: CASNYVGGYGYTF. CDR3 coding DNA: TGTGCCAGCAACTACGTCGGGGGCTATGGCTACACCTTC.

The chain carries TRBV20-1 and TRBJ1-1; maybe TRBD1 (5 bases). This CDR3 spans 13 amino acids. Between the trimmed V and J ends, which lost 4 bases and 6 bases, there was a span of 15 bases. CDR1 and CDR2 from the germline V gene are DFQATT and SNEGSKA (reference sequence). CDR3 bases: TGCAGTGCTAATGAGGGGCGATCGGCTGAAGCTTTCTTT. This codes for CSANEGRSAEAFF.

The J gene is TRBJ1-2, the V gene TRBV20-1; D remains unclear. V shed 4 bases and J shed 6 bases, with 12 bases lying between them. CDR3 length: 12 amino acids. Germline CDR1 is DFQATT and CDR2 is SNEGSKA (reference sequence). CDR3 in DNA: TGCAGTGCTAATGAACAGAGAGATGGCTACACCTTC. Its translation: CSANEQRDGYTF.

V usage is TRBV2 and J usage is TRBJ2-5, with TRBD1 as a possible D gene (6 bases). With 4 bases removed from V and 5 bases from J, the gap between germline ends came to 14 bases. This CDR3 region has 14 residues. The germline gives CDR1 SNHLY, CDR2 FYNNEI. Here the CDR3 DNA reads TGTGCCAGCAGTGCAGGCAGGGGTGAGGAGACCCAGTACTTC. Translation gives CASSAGRGEETQYF.

This clone has more than one count but fewer than ten. The chain is built from TRBV9 and TRBJ2-5; D is possibly TRBD2 (5 bases). V lost 3 bases to trimming and J lost 1 base, with 13 bases between them. Germline values: CDR1 SGDLS, CDR2 YYNGEE. CDR3 length equals 15 residues. The CDR3 DNA reads TGTGCCAGCAGCGCGTTTGGGAGCGGCCAAGAGACCCAGTACTTC. This sequence encodes CASSAFGSGQETQYF.

The V and J genes are TRBV3-1 (or the pseudogene TRBV3-2) and TRBJ1-3, with 7 bases lining up with TRBD1. In germline, CDR1 is LGHDT, CDR2 YNNKEL (reference sequence). V lost 1 base, J lost 1 base, and 7 bases stayed unmatched. The CDR3 spans 17 residues. The CDR3 nucleotides are TGTGCCAGCAGCCAAGGGGACAGCGGCCTTTCTGGAAACACCATATATTTT. Protein sequence: CASSQGDSGLSGNTIYF.

The chain links TRBV6-5 to TRBJ1-6, with 7 bases lining up with TRBD1. Unmatched junction bases numbered 5, after V lost 11 bases and J lost 4 bases. The CDR3 is 13 amino acids. The V gene's germline CDR1 is MNHEY and CDR2 SVGAGI. CDR3 region: CAGRDSYNSPLHF. The CDR3 nucleotides read TGTGCCGGAAGGGACAGTTATAATTCACCCCTCCACTTT.

The chain combines TRBV25-1 with TRBJ2-3, with 15 bases lining up with TRBD2. The ends lost 2 bases at V and 6 bases at J; junction bases unmatched: 3. The CDR3 is 16 residues long. Germline assignment: CDR1 MGHDK and CDR2 SYGVNS. The CDR3 spells CASSEGTSGRLDTQYF. The CDR3 DNA reads as TGTGCCAGCAGTGAAGGGACTAGCGGGAGGCTCGATACGCAGTATTTT.

The chain recombines TRBV5-1 with TRBJ2-7; D is unresolved. The CDR3 has 12 residues. V lost 3 bases and J 0 bases, leaving 4 bases between the germline ends. The germline CDR1 and CDR2 sequences are SGHRS and YFSETQ. CDR3 coding DNA: TGCGCCAGCAGCTCCAGCTCCTACGAGCAGTACTTC. It is translated as CASSSSSYEQYF. The full variable domain, completed using reference TRBV5-1 and TRBJ2-7, is KAGVTQTPRYLIKTRGQQVTLSCSPISGHRSVSWYQQTPGQGLQFLFEYFSETQRNKGNFPGRFSGRQFSNSRSEMNVSTLELGDSALYLCASSSSSYEQYFGPGTRLTVT.

This clone has just a few counts. The genes are TRBV18 and TRBJ2-3, with 12 bases matching TRBD2. J lost 7 bases, V lost 3 bases, and 8 bases had no gene match. The V gene's germline CDR1 is KGHSH and CDR2 LQKENI. The CDR3 is 16 residues long. CDR3 loop: CASSPKRLAGANTQYF. As DNA, the CDR3 is TGTGCCAGCTCACCCAAAAGACTAGCGGGAGCCAATACGCAGTATTTT.

The chain joins TRBV5-4 to TRBJ2-7; TRBD2 agrees at 7 bases. This CDR3 is 17 amino acids long. CDR1 SGHNT and CDR2 YYREEE come from the germline V gene (reference sequence). The junction had 16 bases not matched to a gene; V was cut back by 3 bases and J by 4 bases. CDR3 coding DNA: TGTGCCAGCAGCTCCGGTGGGGGGAGGGGTAGTAGGTACGAGCAGTACTTC. Protein sequence: CASSSGGGRGSRYEQYF.

The chain combines TRBV6-5 with TRBJ2-2, with 9 bases identical to TRBD2. CDR3 size: 13 residues. Germline lookup yields CDR1 MNHEY and CDR2 SVGAGI. V lost 8 bases, J lost 5 bases, and 3 bases stayed unmatched. The CDR3 loop reads CASRLAATGELFF. CDR3 DNA sequence: TGTGCCAGCCGACTAGCGGCGACCGGGGAGCTGTTTTTT.

The V gene is TRBV5-1, the J gene TRBJ1-1; the D gene is possibly TRBD1 (5 bases). V dropped 4 bases and J dropped 3 bases, with 10 bases sitting between them. This CDR3 is built from 13 residues. Germline V gene data show CDR1 as SGHRS and CDR2 as YFSETQ. In nucleotides, the CDR3 is TGCGCCAGCAGCGGAATAGGGGACACTGAAGCTTTCTTT. Its translation is CASSGIGDTEAFF.

The V call is TRBV4-2, the J call TRBJ2-7; the match to TRBD1 covers 8 bases. The CDR3 runs 16 residues. J lost 3 bases, V lost 3 bases, and 10 bases had no gene match. In germline, CDR1 is LGHNA, CDR2 YNFKEQ. The DNA of the CDR3 is TGTGCCAGCAGCCAGGTTTCGACAGGGGAACGCTACGAGCAGTACTTC. Residues: CASSQVSTGERYEQYF.

This clone was counted only a few times. V and J are TRBV2 and TRBJ2-7, with D possibly matching TRBD2 (5 bases). Germline V gives CDR1 SNHLY, CDR2 FYNNEI. V was pared by 5 bases and J by 2 bases, with 13 bases between. The CDR3 is made up of 14 amino acids. CDR3 region: CASSTRGSAYEQYF. Written as DNA, the CDR3 is TGTGCCAGCAGTACGCGAGGGTCCGCCTACGAGCAGTACTTC.